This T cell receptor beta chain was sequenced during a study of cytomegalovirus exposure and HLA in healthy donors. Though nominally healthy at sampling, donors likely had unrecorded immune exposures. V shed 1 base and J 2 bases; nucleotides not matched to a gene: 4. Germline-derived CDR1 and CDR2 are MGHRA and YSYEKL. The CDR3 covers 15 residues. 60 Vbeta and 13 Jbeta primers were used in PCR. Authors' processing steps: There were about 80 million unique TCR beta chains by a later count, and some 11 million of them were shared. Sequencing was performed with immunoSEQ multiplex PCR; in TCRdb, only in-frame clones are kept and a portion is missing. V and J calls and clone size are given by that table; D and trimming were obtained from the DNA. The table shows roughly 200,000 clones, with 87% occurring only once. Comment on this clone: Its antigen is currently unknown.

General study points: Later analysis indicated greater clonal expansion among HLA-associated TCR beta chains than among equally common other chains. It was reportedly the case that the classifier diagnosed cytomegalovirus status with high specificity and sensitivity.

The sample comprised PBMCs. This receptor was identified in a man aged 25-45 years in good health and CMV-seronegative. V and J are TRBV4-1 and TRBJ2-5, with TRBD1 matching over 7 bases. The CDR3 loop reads CASSQGTGVQETQYF. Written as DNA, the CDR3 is TGCGCCAGCAGCCAAGGTACAGGGGTTCAAGAGACCCAGTACTTC.